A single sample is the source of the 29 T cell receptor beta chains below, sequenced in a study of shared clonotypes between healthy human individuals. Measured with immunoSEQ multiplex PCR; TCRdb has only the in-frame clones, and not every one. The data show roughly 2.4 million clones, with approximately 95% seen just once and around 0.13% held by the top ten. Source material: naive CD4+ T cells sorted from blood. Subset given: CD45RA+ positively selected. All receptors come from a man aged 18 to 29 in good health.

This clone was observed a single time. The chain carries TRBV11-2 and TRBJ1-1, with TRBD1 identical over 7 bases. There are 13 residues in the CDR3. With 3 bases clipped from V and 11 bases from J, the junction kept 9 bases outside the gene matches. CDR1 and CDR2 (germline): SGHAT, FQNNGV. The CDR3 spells CASSLAETGRAFF. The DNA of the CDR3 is TGTGCCAGCAGCTTGGCTGAGACAGGGAGGGCTTTCTTT. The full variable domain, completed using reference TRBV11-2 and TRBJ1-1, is EAGVAQSPRYKIIEKRQSVAFWCNPISGHATLYWYQQILGQGPKLLIQFQNNGVVDDSQLPKDRFSAERLKGVDSTLKIQPAKLEDSAVYLCASSLAETGRAFFGQGTRLTVV.

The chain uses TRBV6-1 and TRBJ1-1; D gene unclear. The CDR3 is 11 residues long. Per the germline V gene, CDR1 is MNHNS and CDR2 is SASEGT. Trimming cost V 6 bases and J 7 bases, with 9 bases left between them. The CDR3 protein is CASRRWNEAFF. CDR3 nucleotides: TGTGCCAGCAGACGATGGAATGAAGCTTTCTTT.

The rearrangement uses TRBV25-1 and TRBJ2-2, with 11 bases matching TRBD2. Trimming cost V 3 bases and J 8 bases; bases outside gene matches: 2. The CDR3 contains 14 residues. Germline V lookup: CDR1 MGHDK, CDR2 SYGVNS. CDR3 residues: CASSDRLAGGELFF. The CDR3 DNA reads TGTGCCAGCAGTGATCGACTAGCGGGGGGGGAGCTGTTTTTT.

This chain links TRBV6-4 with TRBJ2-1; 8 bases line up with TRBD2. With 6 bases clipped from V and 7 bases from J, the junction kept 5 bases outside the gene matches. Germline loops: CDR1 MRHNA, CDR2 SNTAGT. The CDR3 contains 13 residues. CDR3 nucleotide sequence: TGTGCCAGCAGCAGAGAGCGGGAGAATGAGCAGTTCTTC. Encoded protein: CASSRERENEQFF.

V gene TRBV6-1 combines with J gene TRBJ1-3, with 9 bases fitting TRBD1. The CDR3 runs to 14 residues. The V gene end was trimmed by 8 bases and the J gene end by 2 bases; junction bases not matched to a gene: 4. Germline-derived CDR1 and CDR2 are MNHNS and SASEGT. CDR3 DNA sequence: TGTGCCAGCGGCCGGGACAGGGCTGGAAACACCATATATTTT. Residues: CASGRDRAGNTIYF.

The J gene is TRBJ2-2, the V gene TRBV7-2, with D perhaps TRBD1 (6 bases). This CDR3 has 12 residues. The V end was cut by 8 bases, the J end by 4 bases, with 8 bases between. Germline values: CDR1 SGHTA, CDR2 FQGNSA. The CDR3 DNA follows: TGTGCCAGCCAACAGGGCACCGGGGAGCTGTTTTTT. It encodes CASQQGTGELFF.

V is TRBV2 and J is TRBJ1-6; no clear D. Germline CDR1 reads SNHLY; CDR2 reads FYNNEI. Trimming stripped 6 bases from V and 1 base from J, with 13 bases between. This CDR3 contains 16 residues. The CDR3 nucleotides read TGTGCCAGCAGGAAAGAAACTCCGTCCTATAATTCACCCCTCCACTTT. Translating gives CASRKETPSYNSPLHF.

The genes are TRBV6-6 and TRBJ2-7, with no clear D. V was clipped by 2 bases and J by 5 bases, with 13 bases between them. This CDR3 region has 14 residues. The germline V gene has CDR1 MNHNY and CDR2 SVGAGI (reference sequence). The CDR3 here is CASSYIGEADEQYF. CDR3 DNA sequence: TGTGCCAGCAGTTACATCGGAGAGGCGGACGAGCAGTACTTC.

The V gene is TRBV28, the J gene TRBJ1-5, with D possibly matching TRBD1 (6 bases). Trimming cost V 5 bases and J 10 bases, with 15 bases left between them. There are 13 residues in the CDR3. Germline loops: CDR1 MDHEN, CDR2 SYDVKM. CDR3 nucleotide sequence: TGTGCCAGCAGTCCACGGGACACCGATCCCCAGCATTTT. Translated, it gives CASSPRDTDPQHF.

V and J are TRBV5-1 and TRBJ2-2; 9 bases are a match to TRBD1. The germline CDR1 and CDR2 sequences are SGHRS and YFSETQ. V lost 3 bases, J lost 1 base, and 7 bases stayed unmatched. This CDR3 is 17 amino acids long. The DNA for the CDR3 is TGCGCCAGCAGCTACTCCGGGACAGGGAGGAACACCGGGGAGCTGTTTTTT. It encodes CASSYSGTGRNTGELFF.

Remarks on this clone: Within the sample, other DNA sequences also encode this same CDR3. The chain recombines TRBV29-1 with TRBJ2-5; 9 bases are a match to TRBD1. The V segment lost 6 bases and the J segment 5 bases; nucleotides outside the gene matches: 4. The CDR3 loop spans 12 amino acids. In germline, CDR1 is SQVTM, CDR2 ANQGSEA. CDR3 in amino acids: CSVDRGGETQYF. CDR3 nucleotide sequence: TGCAGCGTGGACAGGGGAGGGGAGACCCAGTACTTC.

Here the CDR3 reads CASSSWGGSRNEQFF. The CDR3 nucleotides are TGTGCCAGCAGTTCGTGGGGGGGCTCACGCAATGAGCAGTTCTTC. J is TRBJ2-1 and V is TRBV5-4; D may be TRBD2 (7 bases). The CDR3 consists of 15 residues. CDR1 and CDR2 from the germline V gene are SGHNT and YYREEE (reference sequence). V gave up 5 bases and J gave up 6 bases, with 18 bases separating them. The variable domain in full, completed from reference TRBV5-4 and TRBJ2-1, reads ETGVTQSPTHLIKTRGQQVTLRCSSQSGHNTVSWYQQALGQGPQFIFQYYREEENGRGNFPPRFSGLQFPNYSSELNVNALELDDSALYLCASSSWGGSRNEQFFGPGTRLTVL.

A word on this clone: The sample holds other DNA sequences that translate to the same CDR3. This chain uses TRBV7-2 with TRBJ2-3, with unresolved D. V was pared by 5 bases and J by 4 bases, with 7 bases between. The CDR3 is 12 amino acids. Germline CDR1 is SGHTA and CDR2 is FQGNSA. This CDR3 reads CASSRRADTQYF. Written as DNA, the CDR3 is TGTGCCAGCAGCCGACGGGCAGATACGCAGTATTTT.

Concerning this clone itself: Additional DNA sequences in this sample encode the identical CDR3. In DNA, the CDR3 is TGTGCCAGTAGTATAGAGGCAGGGGGCTACGAGCAGTACTTC. Amino acids: CASSIEAGGYEQYF. The chain carries TRBV19 and TRBJ2-7; TRBD1 matches at 7 bases. Trimming took 0 bases from V and 3 from J; bases not matched to a gene: 2. Looked up from germline, CDR1 is LNHDA and CDR2 is SQIVND (reference sequence). The CDR3 runs 14 residues.

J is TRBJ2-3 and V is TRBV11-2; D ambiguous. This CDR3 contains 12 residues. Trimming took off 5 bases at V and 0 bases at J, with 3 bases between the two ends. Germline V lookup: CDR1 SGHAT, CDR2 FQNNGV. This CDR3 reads CASSQSTDTQYF. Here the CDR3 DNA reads TGTGCCAGCAGCCAGAGCACAGATACGCAGTATTTT. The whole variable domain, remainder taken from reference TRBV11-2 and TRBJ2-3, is EAGVAQSPRYKIIEKRQSVAFWCNPISGHATLYWYQQILGQGPKLLIQFQNNGVVDDSQLPKDRFSAERLKGVDSTLKIQPAKLEDSAVYLCASSQSTDTQYFGPGTRLTVL.

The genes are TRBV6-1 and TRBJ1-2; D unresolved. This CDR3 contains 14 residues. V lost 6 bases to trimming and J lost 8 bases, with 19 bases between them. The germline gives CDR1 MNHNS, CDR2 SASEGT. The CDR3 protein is CASSLLEGGRGYTF. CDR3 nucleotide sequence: TGTGCCAGCAGCTTACTAGAGGGAGGAAGGGGCTACACCTTC.

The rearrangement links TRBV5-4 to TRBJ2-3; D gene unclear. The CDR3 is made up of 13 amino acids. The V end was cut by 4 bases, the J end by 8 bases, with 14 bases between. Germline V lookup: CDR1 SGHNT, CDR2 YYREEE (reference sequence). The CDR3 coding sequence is TGTGCCAGCAGCGGAACAGTAGCTGGTACGCAGTATTTT. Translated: CASSGTVAGTQYF.

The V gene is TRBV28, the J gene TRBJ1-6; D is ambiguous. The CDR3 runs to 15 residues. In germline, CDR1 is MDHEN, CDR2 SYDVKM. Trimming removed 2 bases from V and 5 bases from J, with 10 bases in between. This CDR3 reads CASSLILGDNSPLHF. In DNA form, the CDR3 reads TGTGCCAGCAGTTTAATACTGGGAGATAATTCACCCCTCCACTTT.

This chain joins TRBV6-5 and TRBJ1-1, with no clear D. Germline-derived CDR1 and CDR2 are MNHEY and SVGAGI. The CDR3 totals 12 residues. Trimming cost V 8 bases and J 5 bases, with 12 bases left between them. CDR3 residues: CASGRLGTEAFF. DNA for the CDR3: TGTGCCAGCGGGAGACTTGGGACTGAAGCTTTCTTT.

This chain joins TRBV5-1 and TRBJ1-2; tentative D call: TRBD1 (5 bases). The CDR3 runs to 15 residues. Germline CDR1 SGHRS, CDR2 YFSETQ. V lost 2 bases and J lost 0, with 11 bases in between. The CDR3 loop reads CASSFAGTANYGYTF. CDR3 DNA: TGCGCCAGCAGCTTCGCCGGGACGGCTAACTATGGCTACACCTTC.

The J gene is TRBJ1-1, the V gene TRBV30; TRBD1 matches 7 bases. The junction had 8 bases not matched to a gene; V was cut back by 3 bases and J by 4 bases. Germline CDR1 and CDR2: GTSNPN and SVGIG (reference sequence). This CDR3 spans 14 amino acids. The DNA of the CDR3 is TGTGCCTGGAGCAAACAGGGGTCGGGCACTGAAGCTTTCTTT. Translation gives CAWSKQGSGTEAFF.

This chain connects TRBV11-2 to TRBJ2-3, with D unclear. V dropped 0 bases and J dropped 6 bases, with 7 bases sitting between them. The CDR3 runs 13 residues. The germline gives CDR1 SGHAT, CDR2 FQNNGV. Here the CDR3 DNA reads TGTGCCAGCAGCTTAGAAGAGTCTGATACGCAGTATTTT. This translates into CASSLEESDTQYF.

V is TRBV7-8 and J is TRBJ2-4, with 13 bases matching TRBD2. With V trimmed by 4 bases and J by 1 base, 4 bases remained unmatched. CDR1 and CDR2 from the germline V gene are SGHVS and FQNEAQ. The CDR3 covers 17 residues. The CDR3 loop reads CASSSGTSGEAKNIQYF. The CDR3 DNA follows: TGTGCCAGCAGCTCAGGGACTAGCGGGGAGGCCAAAAACATTCAGTACTTC. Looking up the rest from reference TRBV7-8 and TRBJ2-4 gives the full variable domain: GAGVSQSPRYKVAKRGQDVALRCDPISGHVSLFWYQQALGQGPEFLTYFQNEAQLDKSGLPSDRFFAERPEGSVSTLKIQRTQQEDSAVYLCASSSGTSGEAKNIQYFGAGTRLSVL.

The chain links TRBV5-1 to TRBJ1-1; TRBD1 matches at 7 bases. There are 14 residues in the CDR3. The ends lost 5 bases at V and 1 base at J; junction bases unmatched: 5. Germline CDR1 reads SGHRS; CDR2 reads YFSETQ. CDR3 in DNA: TGCGCCAGCAGAAACGGACAGGAGAACACTGAAGCTTTCTTT. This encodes CASRNGQENTEAFF.

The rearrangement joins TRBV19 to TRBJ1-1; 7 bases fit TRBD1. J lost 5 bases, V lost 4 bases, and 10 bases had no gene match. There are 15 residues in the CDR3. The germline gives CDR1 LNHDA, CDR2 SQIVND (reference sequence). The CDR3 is CASSKQTGAGTEAFF. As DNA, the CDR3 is TGTGCCAGTAGTAAACAAACAGGGGCCGGGACTGAAGCTTTCTTT. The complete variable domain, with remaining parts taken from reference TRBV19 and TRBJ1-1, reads DGGITQSPKYLFRKEGQNVTLSCEQNLNHDAMYWYRQDPGQGLRLIYYSQIVNDFQKGDIAEGYSVSREKKESFPLTVTSAQKNPTAFYLCASSKQTGAGTEAFFGQGTRLTVV.

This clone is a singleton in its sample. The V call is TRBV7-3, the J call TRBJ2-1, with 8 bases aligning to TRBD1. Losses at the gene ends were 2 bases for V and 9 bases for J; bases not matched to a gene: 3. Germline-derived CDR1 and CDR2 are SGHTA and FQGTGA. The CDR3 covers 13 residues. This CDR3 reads CASSLLQGGEQFF. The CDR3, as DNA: TGTGCCAGCAGCTTACTACAGGGGGGTGAGCAGTTCTTC.

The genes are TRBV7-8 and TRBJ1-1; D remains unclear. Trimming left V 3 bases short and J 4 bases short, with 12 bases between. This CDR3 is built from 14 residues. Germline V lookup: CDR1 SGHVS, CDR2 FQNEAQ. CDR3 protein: CASSLTAPFTEAFF. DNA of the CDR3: TGTGCCAGCAGCTTGACGGCGCCTTTCACTGAAGCTTTCTTT.

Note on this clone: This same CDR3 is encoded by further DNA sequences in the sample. The CDR3 sequence is CAWSSGGDQPQHF. CDR3 nucleotides: TGTGCCTGGAGTTCCGGGGGGGATCAGCCCCAGCATTTT. J is TRBJ1-5 and V is TRBV30; maybe TRBD1 (5 bases). Trimming removed 2 bases at V and 5 bases at J, with 10 bases between. CDR1 and CDR2 from the germline V gene are GTSNPN and SVGIG (reference sequence). This CDR3 is 13 amino acids long.

The CDR3 sequence is CASSNVHYEQYF. CDR3 nucleotides: TGTGCCAGCTCAAATGTTCACTACGAGCAGTACTTC. The rearrangement links TRBV14 to TRBJ2-7; D call uncertain. Trimming took off 8 bases at V and 3 bases at J, with 11 bases between the two ends. This CDR3 region has 12 residues. Germline V gives CDR1 SGHDN, CDR2 FVKESK.